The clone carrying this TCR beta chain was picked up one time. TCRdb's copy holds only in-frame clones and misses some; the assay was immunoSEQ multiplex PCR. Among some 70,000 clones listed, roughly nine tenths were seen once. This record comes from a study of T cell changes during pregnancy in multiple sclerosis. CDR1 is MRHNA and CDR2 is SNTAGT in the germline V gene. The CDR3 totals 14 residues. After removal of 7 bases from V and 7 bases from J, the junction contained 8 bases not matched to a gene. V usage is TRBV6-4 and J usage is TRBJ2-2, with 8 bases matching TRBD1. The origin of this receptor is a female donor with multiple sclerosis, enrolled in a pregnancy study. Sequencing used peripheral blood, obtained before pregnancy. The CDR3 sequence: CASTKDRDNGELFF. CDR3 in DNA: TGTGCCAGCACCAAGGACAGGGACAACGGGGAGCTGTTTTTT.